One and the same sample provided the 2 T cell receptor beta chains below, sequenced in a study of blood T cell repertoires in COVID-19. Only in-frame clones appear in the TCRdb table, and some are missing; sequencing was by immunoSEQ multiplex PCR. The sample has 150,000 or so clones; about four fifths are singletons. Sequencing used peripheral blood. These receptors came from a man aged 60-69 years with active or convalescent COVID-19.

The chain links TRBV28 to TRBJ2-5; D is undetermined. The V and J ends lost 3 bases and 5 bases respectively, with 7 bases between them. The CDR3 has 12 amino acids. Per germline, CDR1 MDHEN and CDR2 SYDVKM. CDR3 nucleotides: TGTGCCAGCAGTTTTAACTCGGAGACCCAGTACTTC. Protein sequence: CASSFNSETQYF.

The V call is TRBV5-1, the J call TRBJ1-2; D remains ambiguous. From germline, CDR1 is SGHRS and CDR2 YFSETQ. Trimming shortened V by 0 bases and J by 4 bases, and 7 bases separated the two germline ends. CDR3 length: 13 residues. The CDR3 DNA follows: TGCGCCAGCAGCTTGGGCAGACTCTATGGCTACACCTTC. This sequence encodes CASSLGRLYGYTF.